This TCR beta chain is from a study of T cell responses to AZD1222 COVID-19 vaccine. Germline-derived CDR1 and CDR2 are GTSNPN and SVGIG (reference sequence). This CDR3 is built from 16 residues. J gave up 2 bases and V 3 bases, and 10 bases lay outside the gene matches. This clone was detected once. Its matching antigen is unknown. General study points: Variant regions that are unmutated are reportedly the target of nearly half of spike-specific TCRs. White British ancestry dominated among donors, who included more females, and clonal diversity was possibly underestimated.

Libraries were prepared by immunoSEQ multiplex PCR; TCRdb keeps only in-frame clonotypes and omits some of them. The table records roughly 120,000 clones, around 85% of them present only once. The starting material was peripheral blood, obtained on day 0 of AZD1222 vaccination. The sequence was obtained from an adult in good health. The V call is TRBV30, the J call TRBJ2-1, with 7 bases aligning to TRBD1. CDR3 amino acids: CAWSRLLGGAYNEQFF. The CDR3 DNA sequence: TGTGCCTGGAGCCGACTTCTAGGGGGCGCCTACAATGAGCAGTTCTTC.